This entry is about one T cell receptor (beta chain). What this receptor recognizes is not known. Per-base quality was not reported, and no clone a single base away is much larger than it. Libraries came from PCR. Sequenced on an Illumina HiSeq 4000. High-throughput sequencing was used to profile the TCR beta-chain CDR3 region of every patient. As for how the authors treated the data: A classifier to discriminate distant-metastatic papillary thyroid cancer patients was built from CDR3 differences across clinicopathological groups. Repertoire diversity was assessed with the Shannon index, and tumor-blood repertoire similarity with the Morisita-Horn index. TCRdb trimmed public reads at Q25 via fastp, called clones via MiXCR and kept in-frame beta chains. TCRdb assigned the V and J calls; the authors' analysis was not used. The sample table shows fewer than 20,000 clones, and roughly a quarter are seen once. Clones ranked in the top ten supply around 7.5% of the sample.

No treatment had been received by any patient before thyroid surgery. Patient clinical samples collected from the early 2010s to the late 2010s were retrospectively analysed using T-cell receptor beta sequencing. The sample belongs to a study of metastatic and nonmetastatic thyroid tumors (dated by TCRdb to 2020 to 2021). Background on the whole study: The researchers compared repertoires between peripheral blood samples and tumor or nodule tissue samples from patients with malignant or benign thyroid disease. The study at large found these results: In both blood and tumor samples, TCR beta diversity was reported to be significantly higher in malignant tumors than in benign nodules.

Via the germline V gene, CDR1 is KGHDR and CDR2 SFDVKD. V is shortened by 6 bases, J by 1 base, and the region joining them spans 5 bases. The CDR3 holds 12 amino acids from the cysteine to the phenylalanine. Only the CDR3 DNA stays, 36 bases, in frame from base 1. Recombination linked TRBV24-1 to TRBJ1-1, with no D gene named confidently. This TCR derives from a female donor with papillary thyroid cancer or a benign thyroid nodule (not recorded which). Some clones in this sample may be carry-over from other donors' samples. Sample: adjacent normal tissue. The nucleotide sequence is TGTGCCACCAGTAAAGGGAACACTGAAGCTTTCTTT. This encodes CATSKGNTEAFF.